This T cell receptor (beta chain) was obtained from a study of beta chain features in type 1 diabetes. Study-wide findings and caveats: Type 1 diabetes patients showed a moderate but significant shortening of TCRB CDR3s in all four CD4+ subsets.

A sort by CD45RO/CCR7/CD25/CD127/CD95/CD27 yielded CD4+ naive, central memory, regulatory and stem cell-like memory cells. Per the germline V gene, CDR1 is LNHNV and CDR2 is YYDKDF (reference sequence). CDR3 length: 13 amino acids. J gave up 5 bases and V 5 bases, and 5 bases lay outside the gene matches. Every bit of the isolated RNA underwent reverse transcription, so sequencing read expressed TCRB transcripts. The table came from immunoSEQ multiplex PCR; TCRdb's copy has only in-frame clones and leaves some out. The table lists hundreds of thousands of clones, 11% to 15% of them singletons, with nearly 0.04% in the top ten. This clone was recorded a few times. The antigen remains undetermined.

The rearrangement joins TRBV15 to TRBJ2-5, with 7 positions matching TRBD2. The sample was naive CD4+ T cells from blood. The receptor's source is a young man with type 1 diabetes. Written as DNA, the CDR3 is TGTGCCACCAGCCCCCGACTAGCCGAGACCCAGTACTTC. Protein: CATSPRLAETQYF.